This TCR beta chain emerged from a study of blood T cell repertoires in COVID-19. With V trimmed by 5 bases and J by 10 bases, 26 bases remained unmatched. This CDR3 comprises 19 residues. Germline assignment: CDR1 MDHEN and CDR2 SYDVKM. The data were produced by immunoSEQ multiplex PCR, yet TCRdb's version contains in-frame clones alone and is incomplete. Among around 140,000 clones listed, 85% to 90% were seen once. Sample: peripheral blood. This TCR came from a man in his fifties with active or convalescent COVID-19. V is TRBV28 and J is TRBJ1-5, with 7 nucleotides matching TRBD1. Here the CDR3 DNA reads TGTGCCAGCAGTGTGAGGGGTTTGACAGGGCCCACCCTGGTGATTCCCCAGCATTTT. This gives the protein CASSVRGLTGPTLVIPQHF.